This T cell receptor beta chain was identified in a study of shared clonotypes between healthy human individuals. Study at large: The plates for each donor numbered three CD4 naive, three CD4 memory, two CD8 naive and one CD8 memory.

General study results and limits: Across subsets, estimated richness was generally greater for naive than for memory populations.

The ends were cut back, 2 bases at V and 5 bases at J, with 22 bases in the middle. Germline V gene data show CDR1 as MDHEN and CDR2 as SYDVKM. CDR3 length: 18 residues. Several immunoSEQ plates held equal portions of the genomic DNA taken from each subset. TCRdb keeps only in-frame clones here, not all; method: immunoSEQ multiplex PCR. The data contain more than 2,000,000 clones, more than 80% of them seen just once; the ten biggest clones take up about 0.39%. With respect to this clone: Its antigen is unknown.

This TCR derives from a man younger than 30 in good health. Some clones in this sample may be carry-over from other donors' samples. Input material: naive CD4+ T cells from PBMCs. Documented subset: CD45RA+ positively selected. This rearrangement joins TRBV28 to TRBJ1-5, with a weak D call TRBD1 (6 bases). As DNA, the CDR3 is TGTGCCAGCAGTTTACCGCCTGCAGTGGGGGCAGGGGATCAGCCCCAGCATTTT. It yields the protein CASSLPPAVGAGDQPQHF.